What follows are 4 T cell receptor beta chains derived from one specimen sequenced in a study of blood T cell repertoires in COVID-19. TCRdb's copy holds only in-frame clones and misses some; the assay was immunoSEQ multiplex PCR. Among about 230,000 clones listed, more than 80% were seen once. The sequenced material came from peripheral blood. The receptors were sampled from a woman aged 25 to 39 with COVID-19, enrolled during active disease.

The rearrangement joins TRBV9 to TRBJ1-1; tentatively, D is TRBD1 (6 bases). The CDR3 length is 15 residues. The germline gives CDR1 SGDLS, CDR2 YYNGEE. V gave up 3 bases and J gave up 3 bases, with 15 bases separating them. The CDR3 protein is CASSAQGRADTEAFF. Written as DNA, the CDR3 is TGTGCCAGCAGCGCACAGGGTAGGGCGGACACTGAAGCTTTCTTT. Supplemented by reference TRBV9 and TRBJ1-1, the full variable domain reads DSGVTQTPKHLITATGQRVTLRCSPRSGDLSVYWYQQSLDQGLQFLIQYYNGEERAKGNILERFSAQQFPDLHSELNLSSLELGDSALYFCASSAQGRADTEAFFGQGTRLTVV.

This chain connects TRBV6-5 to TRBJ2-7; D may be TRBD1 (6 bases). This CDR3 spans 11 amino acids. Trimming cost V 9 bases and J 3 bases, with 9 bases left between them. Germline CDR1 MNHEY, CDR2 SVGAGI. The CDR3 nucleotides read TGTGCCAGTACAGGGATCTACGAGCAGTACTTC. It specifies CASTGIYEQYF.

The chain has TRBV9 and TRBJ1-4, with TRBD1 matching over 11 bases. In germline, CDR1 is SGDLS, CDR2 YYNGEE. The CDR3 extends over 15 amino acids. The V and J ends lost 2 bases and 8 bases, in that order; junction bases with no gene match: 5. The CDR3 DNA is TGTGCCAGCAGCGTGTCCGGGACAGGGGGGGAAAAACTGTTTTTT. This translates into CASSVSGTGGEKLFF.

The chain joins TRBV6-5 to TRBJ1-2; D is unclear. This CDR3 is 11 amino acids long. The V gene lost 6 bases and the J gene lost 4 bases, with 6 bases spanning the gap. CDR1 and CDR2 (germline): MNHEY, SVGAGI. As DNA, the CDR3 is TGTGCCAGCAGCCCGGGCTATGGCTACACCTTC. This codes for CASSPGYGYTF.